This TCR beta chain was identified in a study of blood T cell repertoires in COVID-19 (dated by TCRdb to 2020 to 2022). Regarding the research as a whole: The collaborator samples originated in the United States, Italy and Spain and spanned the acute and convalescent phases of COVID-19. The material from the prospective study consisted of cDNA or gDNA derived from T cells, B-cell-depleted T cells, or PBMCs. Where HLA class I and class II types were available, the types were taken from metadata supplied by the sample provider, not from assay-based typing. A de-identified subject ID, COVID-19 status, age in years and sex were almost always included in the sample metadata. Deeply sampled blood TCRbeta repertoires from subjects exposed to, actively infected with, or recovered from COVID-19 were included in the dataset. The samples were drawn from the first 160 participants of the ongoing ImmuneRACE study and from over a thousand subjects provided by 6 global collaborators. A freely available public database, intended as a resource for researchers studying the immune response to SARS-CoV-2, is where the repertoires were released. The study at large found these results: Clinical and demographic metadata were provided uncurated, with the amount varying by source and participant.

The CDR3 covers 13 residues, taking in both the cysteine and the phenylalanine. Just CDR3 DNA is preserved here, 39 bases in frame from base 1. V gives up 6 bases and J gives up 9 bases, and the segment between their germline ends measures 12 bases. Looking up the germline V gene (reference sequence) yields CDR1 SEHNR and CDR2 FQNEAQ. The collaborating institutions used their own protocols to collect whole blood in K2EDTA tubes. For TCRbeta analysis, collaborator samples were shipped as frozen whole blood, as isolated PBMCs, or as DNA extracted from either sample type. TCRbeta CDR3 regions were amplified from genomic DNA using the immunoSEQ Assay, a bias-controlled multiplex PCR. The study's processing was this. The number of nucleated cells in each sample was estimated from the amplification of reference gene primers within the assay. Sequence reads were collapsed and filtered to measure the absolute abundance of every unique TCRbeta CDR3 rearrangement. Productive Simpson clonality was computed per sample as the square root of Simpson's diversity index over productive rearrangements. TCRdb obtained this table from immuneACCESS and retained in-frame rearrangements with V and J assigned. These tables miss some clones; where compared with another copy, unresolved V genes account for less than half of the shortfall, and the remainder is unexplained. V and J calls plus clone size are reproduced from that table; the DNA served to infer D and trimming. Present in this sample are 95,000 to 150,000 clones, roughly 74% of which were seen just once. The ten largest clones add up to approximately 5.7% of the sample.

As for this clone: Its antigen is currently not known. The sample holds no much larger clone one base away, and base qualities are not on file.

Recombination joined TRBV7-9 with TRBJ1-6, with TRBD1 tentatively as D gene (6 bases match). Sequencing was performed on peripheral blood. The TCR comes from a man between 60 and 75 years old with acute or convalescent COVID-19. In nucleotide form, the sequence is TGTGCCAGCAGGGCAGGGGTTGGTTCACCCCTCCACTTT. It is translated as CASRAGVGSPLHF.